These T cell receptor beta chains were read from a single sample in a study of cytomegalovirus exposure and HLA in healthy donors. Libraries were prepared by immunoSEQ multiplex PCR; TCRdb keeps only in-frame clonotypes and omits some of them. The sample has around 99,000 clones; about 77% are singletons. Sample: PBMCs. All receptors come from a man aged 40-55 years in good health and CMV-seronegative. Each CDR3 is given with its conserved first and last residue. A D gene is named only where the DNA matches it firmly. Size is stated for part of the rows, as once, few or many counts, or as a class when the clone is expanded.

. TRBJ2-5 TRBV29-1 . CSVEWGGRETQYF TGCAGCGTTGAATGGGGGGGCCGGGAGACCCAGTACTTC
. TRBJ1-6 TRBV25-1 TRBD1 CASSELGQGNSPLHF TGTGCCAGCAGTGAGCTAGGACAGGGGAATTCACCCCTCCACTTT
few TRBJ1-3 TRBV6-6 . CATRGSISGNTIYF TGTGCCACCCGGGGGAGTATCTCTGGAAACACCATATATTTT
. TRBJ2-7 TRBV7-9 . CASSLARGNYEQYF TGTGCCAGCAGCCTCGCGCGGGGAAACTACGAGCAGTACTTC
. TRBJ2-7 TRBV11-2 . CASSLQLSGYEQYF TGTGCCAGCAGCTTACAGCTTAGCGGATACGAGCAGTACTTC
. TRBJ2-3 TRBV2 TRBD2 CASSEEAGSTDTQYF TGTGCCAGCAGTGAAGAAGCGGGGTCCACAGATACGCAGTATTTT
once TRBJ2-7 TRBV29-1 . CSVRDGSSYEQYF TGCAGCGTTCGGGACGGGAGCTCCTACGAGCAGTACTTC
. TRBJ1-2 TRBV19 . CARGSGGMDYGYTF TGTGCCAGGGGGTCGGGGGGCATGGACTATGGCTACACCTTC
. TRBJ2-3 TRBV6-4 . CATYESRTSTDTQYF TGTGCCACCTACGAAAGCAGGACTAGCACAGATACGCAGTATTTT
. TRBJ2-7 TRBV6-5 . CASSDPQASYEQYF TGTGCCAGCAGTGACCCGCAGGCGTCCTACGAGCAGTACTTC
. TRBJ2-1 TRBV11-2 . CASSFGGVSYNEQFF TGTGCCAGCAGCTTCGGCGGGGTCTCCTACAATGAGCAGTTCTTC
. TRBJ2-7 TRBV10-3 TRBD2 CAIRSGGSYEQYF TGTGCCATTCGTAGCGGGGGATCCTACGAGCAGTACTTC
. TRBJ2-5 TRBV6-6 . CASSYSENSGTQYF TGTGCCAGCAGTTACTCGGAGAACTCCGGGACCCAGTACTTC
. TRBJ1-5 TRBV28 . CASTRQDVNQPQHF TGTGCCAGCACTCGACAGGACGTCAATCAGCCCCAGCATTTT
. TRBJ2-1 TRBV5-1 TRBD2 CASSPGVVAGGRSDEQFF TGCGCCAGCAGCCCCGGGGTCGTAGCGGGAGGCCGAAGTGATGAGCAGTTCTTC
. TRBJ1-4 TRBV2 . CASSESDRGNEKLFF TGTGCCAGCAGTGAATCGGACCGGGGGAATGAAAAACTGTTTTTT
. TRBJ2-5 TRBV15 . CATSRPGETQYF TGTGCCACCAGCAGACCAGGAGAGACCCAGTACTTC
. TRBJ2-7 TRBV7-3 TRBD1 CASSLTTGGEQYF TGTGCCAGCAGCTTAACAACAGGGGGCGAGCAGTACTTC
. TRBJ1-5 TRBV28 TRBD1 CASRRALGTGEASNQPQHF TGTGCCAGCAGGCGCGCCTTAGGGACAGGGGAAGCAAGCAATCAGCCCCAGCATTTT
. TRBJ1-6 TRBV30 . CAWRQTQGYLSNSPLHF TGTGCCTGGAGGCAAACTCAGGGATATCTAAGTAATTCACCCCTCCACTTT
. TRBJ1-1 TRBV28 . CASNPSGGYNTEAFF TGTGCCAGCAACCCAAGCGGGGGGTATAACACTGAAGCTTTCTTT
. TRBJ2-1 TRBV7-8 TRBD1 CASSLIEGGRFF TGTGCCAGCAGCTTAATAGAAGGGGGCCGGTTCTTC
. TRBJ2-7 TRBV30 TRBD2 CAWRALAGGPYEQYF TGTGCCTGGAGAGCCCTAGCGGGAGGGCCGTACGAGCAGTACTTC
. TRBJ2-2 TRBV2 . CASRQEDRDGELFF TGTGCCAGCAGGCAGGAGGACAGAGACGGGGAGCTGTTTTTT
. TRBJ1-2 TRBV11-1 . CASSLAHVDGYTF TGTGCCAGCAGCTTAGCCCACGTAGATGGCTACACCTTC
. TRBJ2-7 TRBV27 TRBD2 CASSWIRPSGILLEQYF TGTGCCAGCAGTTGGATACGCCCTAGCGGGATCCTCCTCGAGCAGTACTTC
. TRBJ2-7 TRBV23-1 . CASSRRRDGTYEQYF TGCGCCAGCAGTCGACGGAGGGACGGGACCTACGAGCAGTACTTC
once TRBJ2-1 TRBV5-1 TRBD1 CASSSFPTGSAYNEQFF TGCGCCAGCAGCTCCTTTCCGACAGGGTCGGCCTACAATGAGCAGTTCTTC
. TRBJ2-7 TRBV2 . CASSEVASSYEQYF TGTGCCAGCAGTGAAGTTGCTAGTTCCTACGAGCAGTACTTC
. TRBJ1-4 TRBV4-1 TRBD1 CASSQVFRGQGDEKLFF TGCGCCAGCAGCCAGGTTTTCAGGGGACAGGGGGATGAAAAACTGTTTTTT
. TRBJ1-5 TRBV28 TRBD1 CASRSGGAQPQHF TGTGCCAGCAGATCAGGGGGCGCCCAGCCCCAGCATTTT
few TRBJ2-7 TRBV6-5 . CASGRESYEQYF TGTGCCAGCGGACGGGAATCCTACGAGCAGTACTTC
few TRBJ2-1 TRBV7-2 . CASSRLAESSYNEQFF TGTGCCAGCAGCAGGTTAGCGGAGAGCTCCTACAATGAGCAGTTCTTC
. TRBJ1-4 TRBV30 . CAWSVRNEKLFF TGTGCCTGGAGTGTACGGAATGAAAAACTGTTTTTT
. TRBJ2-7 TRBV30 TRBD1 CAWAGTGGNEQYF TGTGCCTGGGCCGGGACAGGAGGGAACGAGCAGTACTTC
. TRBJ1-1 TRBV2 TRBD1 CASSALLDRGNTEAFF TGTGCCAGCAGCGCACTCCTTGACAGGGGGAACACTGAAGCTTTCTTT
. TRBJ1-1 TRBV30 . CAWKLMNTEAFF TGTGCCTGGAAACTTATGAACACTGAAGCTTTCTTT
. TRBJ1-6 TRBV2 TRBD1 CASSEAQGPSPLHF TGTGCCAGCAGTGAAGCACAGGGGCCCTCACCCCTCCACTTT
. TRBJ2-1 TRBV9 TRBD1 CASSSRTGVGEQFF TGTGCCAGCAGCTCCCGGACAGGGGTAGGTGAGCAGTTCTTC
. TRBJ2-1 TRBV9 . CASSPSGAEQFF TGTGCCAGCAGCCCTTCAGGCGCCGAGCAGTTCTTC
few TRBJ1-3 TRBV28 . CASTAGGSNSGNTIYF TGTGCCAGCACTGCTGGGGGGAGCAACTCTGGAAACACCATATATTTT
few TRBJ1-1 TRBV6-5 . CASSYGQGNEAFF TGTGCCAGCAGTTACGGGCAGGGGAATGAAGCTTTCTTT
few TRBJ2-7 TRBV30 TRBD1 CAWSEGTGAYEQYF TGTGCCTGGAGTGAGGGAACAGGGGCCTACGAGCAGTACTTC
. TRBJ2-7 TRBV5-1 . CASFIDSGASEQYF TGCGCCAGTTTCATAGACTCTGGAGCTAGCGAGCAGTACTTC
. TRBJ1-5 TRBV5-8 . CASSSITGIRNQPQHF TGTGCCAGCAGCTCGATTACAGGGATCCGCAATCAGCCCCAGCATTTT
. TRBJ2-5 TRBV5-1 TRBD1 CASSFAAGGGETQYF TGCGCCAGCAGCTTTGCCGCAGGGGGTGGGGAGACCCAGTACTTC
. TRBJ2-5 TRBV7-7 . CASSLNGGTQYF TGTGCCAGCAGCTTAAATGGAGGGACCCAGTACTTC
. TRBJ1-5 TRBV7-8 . CASSLASGMDQPQHF TGTGCCAGCAGCTTAGCGTCCGGGATGGATCAGCCCCAGCATTTT
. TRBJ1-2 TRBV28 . CATEDSSNYGYTF TGTGCCACCGAGGACAGCTCTAACTATGGCTACACCTTC
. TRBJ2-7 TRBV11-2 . CASSPNIYEQYF TGTGCCAGCAGCCCAAACATCTACGAGCAGTACTTC
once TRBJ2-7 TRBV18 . CASSNRGLAYEQYF TGTGCCAGCTCAAACAGGGGTCTAGCGTACGAGCAGTACTTC
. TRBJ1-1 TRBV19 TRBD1 CASSIHRGTEAFF TGTGCCAGTAGTATCCACAGGGGCACTGAAGCTTTCTTT